The present T cell receptor (beta chain) was sequenced within a study of PD-1 blockade in classical Hodgkin lymphoma. Study background: Once every 2 weeks, patients received intravenous nivolumab at 3 mg/kg. Study findings and constraints: According to reports, newly diagnosed patients had lower baseline TCR diversity than healthy donors, and relapsed/refractory patients had lower baseline TCR diversity still. The study found complete responders had baseline diversity similar to newly diagnosed patients. Some patients began nivolumab under 1 year after ASCT. These patients were excluded from later analyses.

In this sample, this clone turned up once. Its specificity is not known. No patient escaped relapse after autologous stem cell transplantation, and brentuximab vedotin exposure varied. TCRdb's table, derived via immunoSEQ multiplex PCR, lists solely in-frame clones and lacks some. The sample includes about 58,000 clones, under 95% of them seen just once. The sequenced sample was peripheral blood mononuclear cells (PBMCs), obtained before the second cycle of nivolumab. This TCR was sampled from a human donor with classical Hodgkin lymphoma.

CDR3 sequence (DNA): TGTGCCAGCAGCTTAGCGCCCAGTGGGGCCCCTTACGAGCAGTACTTC. Translated: CASSLAPSGAPYEQYF. The rearrangement links TRBV7-9 to TRBJ2-7; a possible D gene is TRBD1 (5 bases). The CDR3 sequence is 16 residues long. CDR1 is SEHNR and CDR2 is FQNEAQ in the germline V gene (reference sequence). Trimming shortened V by 0 bases and J by 4 bases, and 16 bases separated the two germline ends.